These 8 T cell receptor beta chains came from one sample sequenced in a study of PD-L1 blockade in urothelial cancer. Assay used: immunoSEQ multiplex PCR; TCRdb lists only in-frame clones, some missing. The top ten hold around 3.9% of the sample, which has 45,000 to 50,000 clones, about nine tenths seen once. The input for sequencing was PBMCs, taken around atezolizumab (anti-PD-L1) treatment. These receptors were obtained from an elderly man with urothelial cancer.

The chain combines TRBV10-2 with TRBJ1-4; TRBD1 matches 9 bases. The CDR3 spans 15 residues. Looked up from germline, CDR1 is WSHSY and CDR2 is SAAADI. With V trimmed by 7 bases and J by 4 bases, 7 bases remained unmatched. CDR3 sequence (DNA): TGCGCCAGCAATCGGGGACAGGGCGGTAATGAAAAACTGTTTTTT. Translated: CASNRGQGGNEKLFF.

The chain uses TRBV6-5 and TRBJ1-1, with D tentatively TRBD1 (5 bases). The CDR3 totals 15 residues. The ends were cut back, 2 bases at V and 4 bases at J, with 14 bases in the middle. CDR1 is MNHEY, CDR2 SVGAGI, per germline. In nucleotides, the CDR3 is TGTGCCAGCAGTTACAGGAACCCCAGGGTCACTGAAGCTTTCTTT. Protein product: CASSYRNPRVTEAFF.

The V and J genes are TRBV12-5 and TRBJ2-2, with D hard to call. This CDR3 comprises 13 residues. Germline values: CDR1 LGHNT, CDR2 FRNRAP. V dropped 6 bases and J dropped 6 bases, with 11 bases sitting between them. The CDR3 bases are TGTGCTAGTGGCCTATCCGATGCCGGGGAGCTGTTTTTT. It specifies CASGLSDAGELFF.

The V and J genes are TRBV6-5 and TRBJ1-2; 10 nucleotides agree with TRBD1. The V gene end was trimmed by 5 bases and the J gene end by 8 bases; junction bases not matched to a gene: 11. This CDR3 contains 15 residues. From germline, CDR1 is MNHEY and CDR2 SVGAGI. The CDR3 nucleotides read TGTGCCAGCAGTCGATCAACGGGACAGGGGTTGGGCTACACCTTC. As protein: CASSRSTGQGLGYTF.

This CDR3 is CASSLAGTTDTQYF. The CDR3 nucleotides read TGTGCCAGCAGCTTAGCCGGGACAACAGATACGCAGTATTTT. This chain joins TRBV7-9 and TRBJ2-3; a possible D gene is TRBD1 (6 bases). V lost 0 bases to trimming and J lost 3 bases, with 7 bases between them. CDR1 SEHNR and CDR2 FQNEAQ come from the germline V gene (reference sequence). The CDR3 is made up of 14 amino acids.

The chain joins TRBV5-1 to TRBJ2-2; no reliable D call. V was clipped by 4 bases and J by 2 bases, with 15 bases between them. CDR1 is SGHRS and CDR2 is YFSETQ in the germline V gene. CDR3 length: 16 amino acids. In DNA form, the CDR3 reads TGCGCCAGCAGCCCACCGGTTGGGCCCAACACCGGGGAGCTGTTTTTT. Encoded protein: CASSPPVGPNTGELFF.

The chain has TRBV29-1 and TRBJ2-3; a possible D gene is TRBD2 (5 bases). V was clipped by 7 bases and J by 2 bases, with 7 bases between them. Germline V lookup: CDR1 SQVTM, CDR2 ANQGSEA. This CDR3 comprises 11 residues. The CDR3 DNA reads TGCAGCGCCGGGAACACAGATACGCAGTATTTT. Residues: CSAGNTDTQYF.

V usage is TRBV29-1 and J usage is TRBJ1-3; D perhaps matches TRBD1 (6 bases). V dropped 3 bases and J dropped 3 bases, with 6 bases sitting between them. The CDR3 loop spans 12 amino acids. Germline CDR1 SQVTM, CDR2 ANQGSEA. The CDR3 spells CSVDRGGNTIYF. Written as DNA, the CDR3 is TGCAGCGTTGACAGGGGTGGAAACACCATATATTTT.